Below are 31 T cell receptor beta chains sequenced from a single sample in a study of tissue T cells after allogeneic stem cell transplantation. Profiled with immunoSEQ multiplex PCR; TCRdb holds only in-frame clones, not every one. The sample has roughly 2,300 clones; around 50% are singletons. Time point denoted: mouse harvest day 7 after allogeneic transplant. Tail vein injection delivered 10^7 T-cell-depleted bone marrow cells and 10^6 splenic CD5+ T cells. The sequenced sample was spleen. Receptors originate from a female BALB/c mouse given C57BL/6 T cells with graft-versus-host disease after an allogeneic hematopoietic cell transplant.

Points on this clone: Germline and genes here are mouse. The read ends 1 residue before the CDR3 terminus; that terminus is restored from the germline J gene. The chain recombines TRBV1 with TRBJ2-1, with 8 positions matching TRBD2. The J segment lost 6 bases and the V segment lost 0 bases, leaving 1 base of the junction unmatched. This CDR3 comprises 14 residues. The germline V gene has CDR1 NSQYPW and CDR2 LRSPGD (reference sequence). The CDR3 reads CTCSADGGGAEQFF. The part of the CDR3 DNA that was read is TGCACCTGCAGTGCAGATGGGGGGGGTGCTGAGCAGTTC.

This clone appeared a few times. Gene names and germline match the mouse. The read gets to within 1 residue of the CDR3 end, and the germline J gene fills in the rest. The chain employs TRBV3 and TRBJ2-7; D may be TRBD1 (5 bases). With 5 bases removed from V and 6 bases from J, the gap between germline ends came to 11 bases. CDR1 and CDR2 (germline): SNHLY, FYNGKV (reference sequence). The CDR3 is made up of 12 amino acids. CDR3 DNA, as far as it was read: TGTGCCAGCAGCCCAGAGGGGTTTGAACAGTAC. This gives the protein CASSPEGFEQY. The whole CDR3 sequence is CASSPEGFEQYF.

On this clone: All gene names here are mouse names. The CDR3 end is not reached by the read, which stops 1 residue before it; the germline J gene fills it in. This chain links TRBV16 with TRBJ2-7, with D maybe TRBD1 (5 bases). This CDR3 spans 14 amino acids. CDR1 and CDR2 from the germline V gene are SGHSA and FRNQAP. V was clipped by 2 bases and J by 0 bases, with 8 bases between them. CDR3 DNA, as far as it was read: TGTGCAAGCAGCTTACAGGGTAGCTCCTATGAACAGTAC. Protein: CASSLQGSSYEQY. The CDR3 reads in full as CASSLQGSSYEQYF. Combining the CDR3 with reference TRBV16 and TRBJ2-7 gives the whole variable domain NAGVIQTPRHKVTGKGQEATLWCEPISGHSAVFWYRQTIVQGLEFLTYFRNQAPIDDSGMPKERFSAQMPNQSHSTLKIQSTQPQDSAVYLCASSLQGSSYEQYFGPGTRLTVL.

A note on this clone: The gene symbols are mouse symbols. Read data end 1 residue before the CDR3 end; the end is taken from the germline J gene. The chain recombines TRBV16 with TRBJ1-4; D unclear. CDR1 and CDR2 from the germline V gene are SGHSA and FRNQAP. The CDR3 spans 14 residues. Trimming took 2 bases from V and 0 from J, leaving 4 bases between them. The CDR3 DNA, read in part, is TGTGCAAGCAGCTTACAGATTTCCAACGAAAGATTATTT. Translating gives CASSLQISNERLF. In full, the CDR3 reads CASSLQISNERLFF.

This clone was observed a handful of times. Genes and germline are mouse. The DNA ends 1 residue before the CDR3 does, and the rest of the CDR3 is filled in from the germline J gene. The chain links TRBV16 to TRBJ2-3; 12 bases align to TRBD2. The CDR3 contains 16 residues. V shed 0 bases and J 6 bases; nucleotides not matched to a gene: 4. Germline values: CDR1 SGHSA, CDR2 FRNQAP. The chain's CDR3 is CASSLETGGARETLYF. The sequenced CDR3 bases are TGTGCAAGCAGCTTAGAGACTGGGGGGGCGCGGGAAACGCTGTAT. Full variable domain (rest looked up from reference TRBV16 and TRBJ2-3): NAGVIQTPRHKVTGKGQEATLWCEPISGHSAVFWYRQTIVQGLEFLTYFRNQAPIDDSGMPKERFSAQMPNQSHSTLKIQSTQPQDSAVYLCASSLETGGARETLYFGSGTRLTVL.

The sample holds a few counts of this clone. Gene names denote mouse genes. The read falls 1 residue short of the CDR3 end, and the missing part is taken from the germline J gene. The chain recombines TRBV5 with TRBJ1-3; 9 bases align to TRBD1. CDR3 length equals 15 residues. CDR1 and CDR2 (germline): LGHNA, YNLKQL (reference sequence). V was clipped by 1 base and J by 2 bases; unmatched bases: 0. This CDR3 is CASSQGTGAGNTLYF. The sequenced CDR3 bases are TGTGCCAGCAGCCAAGGGACAGGGGCTGGAAATACGCTCTAT.

This clone has just a few counts. Genes and germline are mouse. Sequencing ends 1 residue short of the CDR3 end; the germline J gene provides the rest. The gene calls are TRBV12-1 and TRBJ1-2; D not resolved. V was shortened by 1 base and J by 0 bases, with 5 bases between the two germline ends. CDR1 is SGHSN, CDR2 HYEKVE, per germline. The CDR3 is 13 amino acids. CDR3 DNA, as far as it was read: TGTGCCAGCTCTCTGACTGCAAACTCCGACTACACC. Its protein product is CASSLTANSDYT. The complete CDR3 reads CASSLTANSDYTF.

This clone is a singleton in its sample. Genes and germline come from the mouse. The read ends 1 residue before the CDR3 terminus; that terminus is restored from the germline J gene. The chain couples TRBV26 to TRBJ1-1, with D perhaps TRBD1 (6 bases). CDR3 length equals 14 residues. Between the trimmed V and J ends, which lost 3 bases and 0 bases, there was a span of 8 bases. Germline values: CDR1 KGHPV, CDR2 FQNQEV (reference sequence). The CDR3 region is CASSLGTTNTEVFF. The CDR3 DNA, read in part, is TGTGCCAGCAGTCTCGGGACAACAAACACAGAAGTCTTC.

Comment on this clone: Each gene name is a mouse one. With the read ending 1 residue before the CDR3 end, the germline J gene is used to fill in that end. The chain carries TRBV31 and TRBJ1-4; 9 bases agree with TRBD1. CDR3 length equals 14 residues. V gave up 4 bases and J gave up 4 bases; unmatched junction bases: 4. In germline, CDR1 is GKSSPN, CDR2 SITVG. The CDR3 is CAWTTGGNNERLFF. Incomplete CDR3 DNA: TGTGCCTGGACCACAGGGGGCAACAACGAAAGATTATTT.

This clone has a single count. The genes and germline here are from mouse. The read ends 1 residue shy of where the CDR3 ends; the end is completed using the germline J gene. The J gene is TRBJ1-6, the V gene TRBV26; D remains ambiguous. TRBJ1-6 is treated as an ORF (open reading frame) with a function not yet certain. The CDR3 runs 13 residues. From germline, CDR1 is KGHPV and CDR2 FQNQEV (reference sequence). V lost 4 bases and J lost 3, with 4 bases in between. Here the CDR3 reads CASSPNYNSPLYF. The CDR3 bases that were read are TGTGCCAGCAGTCCCAACTATAATTCGCCCCTCTAC.

As regards this clone: Mouse gene names and germline throughout. Coverage ceases 1 residue before the CDR3 finishes, and the germline J gene fills in the end. The V and J genes are TRBV26 and TRBJ2-7; D perhaps matches TRBD1 (6 bases). The CDR3 has 13 residues. Germline CDR1 is KGHPV and CDR2 is FQNQEV (reference sequence). V was pared by 7 bases and J by 2 bases, with 12 bases between. Partial CDR3 DNA: TGTGCCAGCAACCGGGACATAACCTATGAACAGTAC. This translates into CASNRDITYEQY. The full CDR3 protein is CASNRDITYEQYF.

This clone was observed a single time. With only one base between it and a far larger clone, this is likely a read error. Gene and germline names: mouse. The missing CDR3 end, 1 residue past where the read stops, is filled in from the germline J gene. The chain uses TRBV2 and TRBJ1-3; a weak D match, TRBD1 (5 bases). Looked up from germline, CDR1 is LGHNA and CDR2 is YSYQKL. V lost 4 bases, J lost 0 bases, and 10 bases lay in between. The CDR3 extends over 15 amino acids. The DNA read from the CDR3 is TGTGCCAGCAGCCTCCGGGGCATTTCTGGAAATACGCTCTAT. Protein: CASSLRGISGNTLY. Given in full, the CDR3 is CASSLRGISGNTLYF. Drawing the rest from reference TRBV2 and TRBJ1-3, the complete variable domain is DPKIIQKPKYLVAVTGSEKILICEQYLGHNAMYWYRQSAKKPLEFMFSYSYQKLMDNQTASSRFQPQSSKKNHLDLQITALKPDDSATYFCASSLRGISGNTLYFGEGSRLIVV.

As for this clone: Gene names and germline match the mouse. The CDR3 end lies 1 residue beyond the end of the read and is filled in from the germline J gene. The J gene is TRBJ1-1, the V gene TRBV13-3, with D hard to call. V dropped 3 bases and J dropped 1 base, with 4 bases sitting between them. The CDR3 contains 12 residues. Germline values: CDR1 NNHDY, CDR2 SYVADS. The CDR3 sequence is CASSVRNTEVFF. The part of the CDR3 DNA that was read is TGTGCCAGCAGTGTCCGGAACACAGAAGTCTTC.

On this clone: The gene symbols are mouse symbols. The read is 1 residue too short to cover the CDR3 end, so that end is filled in from the germline J gene. The chain recombines TRBV3 with TRBJ2-4; D ambiguous. Germline V gives CDR1 SNHLY, CDR2 FYNGKV (reference sequence). The CDR3 contains 13 residues. V was trimmed by 2 bases and J by 2 bases, leaving 5 bases between them. The sequenced part of the CDR3 DNA is TGTGCCAGCAGCTTAAACACTCAAAACACCTTGTAC. Protein sequence: CASSLNTQNTLY. The full CDR3 is CASSLNTQNTLYF.

By share of the sample, this clone is large. Gene names are mouse gene names. The CDR3 extends 1 residue past the end of the read, so its final part is completed from the germline J gene. The rearrangement links TRBV4 to TRBJ2-5; 8 bases map to TRBD1. Germline loops: CDR1 LGHDT, CDR2 YNNKQL (reference sequence). The V segment lost 4 bases and the J segment 6 bases; nucleotides outside the gene matches: 3. This CDR3 spans 13 amino acids. The CDR3 region is CASSFRGLDTQYF. Incomplete CDR3 DNA: TGTGCCAGCAGCTTCAGGGGGCTGGACACCCAGTAC.

Notes on this clone: The gene names given are mouse names. The read comes to an end 1 residue before the CDR3 does, leaving the germline J gene to fill in the end. The chain joins TRBV1 to TRBJ1-1; TRBD1 agrees at 9 bases. V was pared by 3 bases and J by 0 bases, with 2 bases of the junction left unmatched. Germline loops: CDR1 NSQYPW, CDR2 LRSPGD (reference sequence). The CDR3 has 15 residues. Incomplete CDR3 DNA: TGCACCTGCAGTGCCCGGGACAGGGCAAACACAGAAGTCTTC. Translating gives CTCSARDRANTEVF. The complete CDR3 protein is CTCSARDRANTEVFF.

This clone counts as large. Germline and genes: mouse. The CDR3 is cut off 1 residue early in the read; its end comes from the germline J gene. This chain uses TRBV16 with TRBJ2-7; D remains ambiguous. The germline CDR1 and CDR2 sequences are SGHSA and FRNQAP. V lost 6 bases to trimming and J lost 4 bases, with 4 bases between them. The CDR3 runs 10 residues. The part of the CDR3 DNA that was read is TGTGCAAGCAGGGGTTATGAACAGTAC. Its translation: CASRGYEQY. From start to end, the CDR3 is CASRGYEQYF.

Concerning this clone: The gene names here belong to mouse. The read falls 1 residue short of the CDR3 end, and the missing part is taken from the germline J gene. V is TRBV19 and J is TRBJ2-5, with TRBD2 as a possible D gene (6 bases). Germline CDR1 FNHDT, CDR2 SITEND (reference sequence). This CDR3 contains 15 residues. V dropped 2 bases and J dropped 0 bases, with 10 bases sitting between them. This CDR3 is CASSILGFNQDTQYF. The sequenced part of the CDR3 DNA is TGTGCCAGCAGTATCCTGGGGTTTAACCAAGACACCCAGTAC.

To note about this clone: Mouse gene names apply. The CDR3 end falls 1 residue outside the read, so it is completed with the germline J gene. The chain has TRBV31 and TRBJ2-7; D is possibly TRBD1 or TRBD2 (5 bases each). Germline CDR1 and CDR2: GKSSPN and SITVG. This CDR3 spans 14 amino acids. The ends were cut back, 4 bases at V and 0 bases at J, with 13 bases in the middle. Here the CDR3 reads CAWTLRGSSYEQYF. The covered CDR3 bases are TGTGCCTGGACCCTCCGGGGGAGCTCCTATGAACAGTAC.

As for this clone: Gene names are the mouse ones. Sequencing ends 1 residue short of the CDR3 end; the germline J gene provides the rest. This rearrangement joins TRBV3 to TRBJ1-2; no clear D gene. CDR1 and CDR2 (germline): SNHLY, FYNGKV (reference sequence). The CDR3 has 12 amino acids. V was clipped by 4 bases and J by 1 base, with 4 bases between them. The chain's CDR3 is CASSYKNSDYTF. CDR3 DNA (partial): TGTGCCAGCAGCTACAAAAACTCCGACTACACC.

In regard to this clone: Any gene name here is a mouse gene name. Sequencing ends 1 residue short of the CDR3 end; the germline J gene provides the rest. The V gene is TRBV3, the J gene TRBJ2-5; D possibly matches TRBD1 or TRBD2 (5 bases each). The CDR3 spans 14 residues. CDR1 is SNHLY and CDR2 is FYNGKV in the germline V gene (reference sequence). V gave up 5 bases and J gave up 0 bases, with 9 bases separating them. The CDR3 reads CASSLRDNQDTQYF. The covered CDR3 bases are TGTGCCAGCAGCCTCCGGGACAACCAAGACACCCAGTAC.

Of note for this clone: Gene names refer to mouse genes. The read terminates 1 residue before the CDR3 end, so the remaining end is supplied by the germline J gene. The rearrangement joins TRBV13-1 to TRBJ2-5, with 8 bases fitting TRBD2. Germline CDR1 is NSHNY and CDR2 is SYGAGN. The CDR3 totals 13 residues. J was trimmed by 6 bases and V by 4 bases; bases with no gene match: 4. CDR3 DNA, as far as it was read: TGTGCCAGCAGTCGGGGGGGCGCGGACACCCAGTAC. It codes for CASSRGGADTQY. The full CDR3 protein is CASSRGGADTQYF.

By share, this clone counts as large. Genes and germline are mouse. Read coverage stops 1 residue before the CDR3 terminus; the germline J gene supplies the remainder. V and J are TRBV3 and TRBJ2-7; D is unresolved. CDR3 size: 13 residues. Deletions cut 0 bases from V and 4 bases from J, with 7 bases between. The germline gives CDR1 SNHLY, CDR2 FYNGKV (reference sequence). Partial CDR3 DNA: TGTGCCAGCAGCTTAGCCCCGGAATATGAACAGTAC. This encodes CASSLAPEYEQY. The complete CDR3 reads CASSLAPEYEQYF.

Remarks on this clone: Genes here carry mouse names. This CDR3 is CASSLATNTEVFF. Incomplete CDR3 DNA: TGTGCCAGCAGTTTGGCCACAAACACAGAAGTCTTC. The gene calls are TRBV15 and TRBJ1-1; D is unclear. Read sequence stops 1 residue before the CDR3 end, and the germline J gene provides the missing end. The length of the CDR3 is 13 residues. Trimming took 3 bases from V and 0 from J, leaving 5 bases between them. Per germline, CDR1 SGHND and CDR2 FRSKSL. The whole variable domain, filled in from reference TRBV15 and TRBJ1-1, reads DAGVTQTPRHEVAEKGQTIILKCEPVSGHNDLFWYRQTKIQGLELLSYFRSKSLMEDGGAFKDRFKAEMLNSSFSTLKIQPTEPKDSAVYLCASSLATNTEVFFGKGTRLTVV.

As to this clone: Gene names and germline match the mouse. The missing CDR3 end, 1 residue past where the read stops, is filled in from the germline J gene. V is TRBV26 and J is TRBJ2-3; D uncertain. The germline V gene encodes CDR1 KGHPV and CDR2 FQNQEV (reference sequence). The length of the CDR3 is 14 residues. V lost 2 bases and J lost 3, with 9 bases in between. The CDR3: CASSLAGGAETLYF. CDR3 bases read: TGTGCCAGCAGTCTGGCGGGAGGCGCAGAAACGCTGTAT.

Details on this clone: These gene names are mouse names. The sequenced fragment ends 1 residue before the CDR3 boundary, so the rest is inferred from the germline J gene. The J gene is TRBJ2-5, the V gene TRBV29; 11 bases are a match to TRBD1. The J segment lost 3 bases and the V segment lost 0 bases, leaving 2 bases of the junction unmatched. Per the germline V gene, CDR1 is MSHET and CDR2 is SYDVDS. The CDR3 length is 16 residues. The part of the CDR3 DNA that was read is TGTGCTAGCAGTTTATCCCGGGACAGGGGGCAAGACACCCAGTAC. Translated: CASSLSRDRGQDTQY. The complete CDR3 protein is CASSLSRDRGQDTQYF.

Worth noting for this clone: Mouse gene names apply. The read terminates 1 residue ahead of where the CDR3 ends, so the germline J gene completes it. This chain joins TRBV23 and TRBJ2-2. The CDR3 sequence is 14 residues long. In germline, CDR1 is KGHTA, CDR2 FQNQQP. The CDR3 spells CSSSQRVNTGQLYF. The DNA read from the CDR3 is TGCTCCAGCAGTCAACGGGTAAACACCGGGCAGCTCTAC.

In regard to this clone: The germline and genes are mouse ones. The sequenced fragment ends 1 residue before the CDR3 boundary, so the rest is inferred from the germline J gene. This chain joins TRBV13-2 and TRBJ2-2; TRBD1 matches at 9 bases. The CDR3 has 13 residues. The ends lost 6 bases at V and 4 bases at J; junction bases unmatched: 1. Germline V gives CDR1 NNHNN, CDR2 SYGAGS (reference sequence). The CDR3: CASVTGGTGQLYF. The part of the CDR3 DNA that was read is TGTGCCAGCGTGACAGGGGGCACCGGGCAGCTCTAC.

Remarks on this clone: Genes and germline come from the mouse. Read sequence stops 1 residue before the CDR3 end, and the germline J gene provides the missing end. The chain employs TRBV17 and TRBJ1-1; D gene uncertain. The germline CDR1 and CDR2 sequences are MNHDT and YYDKIL. The CDR3 runs to 12 residues. With 1 base removed from V and 5 bases from J, the gap between germline ends came to 5 bases. The CDR3 loop is CASSRVQTEVFF. The CDR3 bases that were read are TGTGCTAGCAGTAGAGTGCAGACAGAAGTCTTC.

As for this clone: The germline and genes are mouse ones. The CDR3 goes on 1 residue after the read ends, and that part is filled in from the germline J gene. The chain is built from TRBV1 and TRBJ2-5; TRBD2 matches at 7 bases. There are 13 residues in the CDR3. Germline CDR1 and CDR2: NSQYPW and LRSPGD (reference sequence). V was clipped by 6 bases and J by 3 bases; unmatched bases: 3. CDR3 bases read: TGCACCTGCAGGCGGACTGGACAAGACACCCAGTAC. It specifies CTCRRTGQDTQY. The full CDR3 protein is CTCRRTGQDTQYF.

Note on this clone: The genes are named according to mouse. The CDR3 extends 1 residue past the end of the read, so its final part is completed from the germline J gene. The chain combines TRBV16 with TRBJ2-5; 8 bases align to TRBD2. The CDR3 is made up of 15 amino acids. The germline V gene has CDR1 SGHSA and CDR2 FRNQAP. With 2 bases clipped from V and 6 bases from J, the junction kept 7 bases outside the gene matches. This CDR3 reads CASSLYLGGGDTQYF. The CDR3 DNA, read in part, is TGTGCAAGCAGCTTATACCTGGGGGGAGGGGACACCCAGTAC.